Only a few counts were recorded for the clone carrying this T cell receptor beta chain. The sample comes from a study of blood T cell repertoires in COVID-19. The table came from immunoSEQ multiplex PCR; TCRdb's copy has only in-frame clones and leaves some out. Among 75,000 to 85,000 clones listed, approximately 84% were seen once. From germline, CDR1 is MNHEY and CDR2 SMNVEV (reference sequence). Trimming cost V 5 bases and J 1 base, with 9 bases left between them. The CDR3 covers 13 residues. This receptor was taken from a man aged 60 to 69 with COVID-19, enrolled during active disease. Input material: peripheral blood. The chain recombines TRBV27 with TRBJ2-7; TRBD1 is a possible D gene (6 bases). CDR3 in amino acids: CASSGQSSYEQYF. The CDR3 DNA is TGTGCCAGCAGTGGACAGAGTTCCTACGAGCAGTACTTC.